The clone carrying this TCR beta chain was counted many times. Its antigen remains unidentified. The germline gives CDR1 SGHTA, CDR2 FQGNSA. After removal of 6 bases from V and 6 bases from J, the junction contained 11 bases not matched to a gene. The CDR3 has 16 amino acids. The data belong to a study of T cell repertoires in cytomegalovirus infection. Points from the study as a whole: Clonotype analysis showed dominance of the ex vivo response by HLA-C-restricted CMV-specific TCR beta clonotypes.

MiXCR, applied by TCRdb to the reads, yields one record per CDR3 protein. Of hundreds of thousands of distinct CDR3 sequences detected, 30% to 40% appear once; the ten largest clones hold roughly 15%. The sample was cultured PBMCs, taken from culture after CMV antigen stimulation. The origin of this receptor is a human donor in good health (CMV status not recorded). Some clones in this sample may be carry-over from other donors' samples. The chain carries TRBV7-2 and TRBJ2-2, with 9 positions matching TRBD2. The CDR3 sequence: CASSRTVAGVAGELFF. The CDR3 region has the DNA TGTGCCAGCAGTCGGACCGTAGCGGGAGTGGCCGGGGAGCTGTTTTTT. The full variable domain, its missing parts supplied by reference TRBV7-2 and TRBJ2-2, is GAGVSQSPSNKVTEKGKDVELRCDPISGHTALYWYRQSLGQGLEFLIYFQGNSAPDKSGLPSDRFSAERTGGSVSTLTIQRTQQEDSAVYLCASSRTVAGVAGELFFGEGSRLTVL.